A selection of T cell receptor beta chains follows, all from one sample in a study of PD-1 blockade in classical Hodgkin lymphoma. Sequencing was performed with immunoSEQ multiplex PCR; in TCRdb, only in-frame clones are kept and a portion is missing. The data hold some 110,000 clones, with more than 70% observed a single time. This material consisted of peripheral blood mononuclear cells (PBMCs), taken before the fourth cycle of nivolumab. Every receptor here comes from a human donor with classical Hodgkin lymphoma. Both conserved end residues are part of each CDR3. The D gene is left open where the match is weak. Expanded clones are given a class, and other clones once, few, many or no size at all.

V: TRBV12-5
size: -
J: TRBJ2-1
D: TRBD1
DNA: TGTGCTAGTGCCTGGGGTTTAGGGACAGGACCCTACAATGAGCAGTTCTTC
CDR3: CASAWGLGTGPYNEQFF

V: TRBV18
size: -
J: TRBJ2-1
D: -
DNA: TGTGCCAGCTCACGCCAGAAGTACAATGAGCAGTTCTTC
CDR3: CASSRQKYNEQFF

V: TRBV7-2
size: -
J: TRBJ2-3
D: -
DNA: TGTGCCAGCAGCTTAGCGGCTTGGCGCCTGACTAGCACAGATACGCAGTATTTT
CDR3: CASSLAAWRLTSTDTQYF

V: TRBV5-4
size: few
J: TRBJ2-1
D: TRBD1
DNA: TGTGCCAGCAGTGGGGGGGGACAGGGGCGAATCAATGAGCAGTTCTTC
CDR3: CASSGGGQGRINEQFF

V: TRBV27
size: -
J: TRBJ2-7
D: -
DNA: TGTGCCAGCAGTTCGGGACAAACCTACGAGCAGTACTTC
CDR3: CASSSGQTYEQYF

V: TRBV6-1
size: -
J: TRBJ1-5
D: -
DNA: TGTGCCGCTGGGCGGGAGGATGGTAGCAATCAGCCCCAGCATTTT
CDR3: CAAGREDGSNQPQHF

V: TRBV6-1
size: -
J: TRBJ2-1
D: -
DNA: TGTGCCAGCATCAGGGTTTCTTACAATGAGCAGTTCTTC
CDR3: CASIRVSYNEQFF

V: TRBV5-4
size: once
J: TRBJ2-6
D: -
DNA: TGTGCCAGCAGCTCTCCTCTGGGGGCTCATGGGGCCAACGTCCTGACTTTC
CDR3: CASSSPLGAHGANVLTF

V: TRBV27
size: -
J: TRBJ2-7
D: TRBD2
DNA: TGTGCCAGCAGGGGGGGGATAACAGGTTCTACCTACGAGCAGTACTTC
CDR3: CASRGGITGSTYEQYF

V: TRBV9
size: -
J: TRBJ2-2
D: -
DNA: TGTGCCAGCAGCTACGGGGGCCGCAAGGAGACCGGGGAGCTGTTTTTT
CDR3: CASSYGGRKETGELFF

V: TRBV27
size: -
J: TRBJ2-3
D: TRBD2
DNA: TGTGCCAGCACCCGGACTAGCCGATTGGGGACAGATACGCAGTATTTT
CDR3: CASTRTSRLGTDTQYF

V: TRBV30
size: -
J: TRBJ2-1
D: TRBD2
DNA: TGTGCCTGGAGTGTAGCGGGAGGTAACTACAATGAGCAGTTCTTC
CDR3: CAWSVAGGNYNEQFF

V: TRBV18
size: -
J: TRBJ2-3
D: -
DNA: TGTGCCAGCTCGCGGGACGGCACAGATACGCAGTATTTT
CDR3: CASSRDGTDTQYF

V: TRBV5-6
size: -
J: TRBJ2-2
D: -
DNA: TGTGCCAGCAGCTTGGGCAGTGGGAGTCGTAACACCGGGGAGCTGTTTTTT
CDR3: CASSLGSGSRNTGELFF

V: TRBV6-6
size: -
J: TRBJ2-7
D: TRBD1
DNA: TGTGCCAGCGGGGGACAGTCTTACGAGCAGTACTTC
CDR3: CASGGQSYEQYF

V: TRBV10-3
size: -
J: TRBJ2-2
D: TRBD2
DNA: TGTGCCATCAATGCGGGAGAGGACACCGGGGAGCTGTTTTTT
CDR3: CAINAGEDTGELFF

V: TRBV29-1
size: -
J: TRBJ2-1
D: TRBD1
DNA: TGCAGCGTTGACTGGGGACAGGCTTACAATGAGCAGTTCTTC
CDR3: CSVDWGQAYNEQFF

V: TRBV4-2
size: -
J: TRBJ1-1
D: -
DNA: TGTGCCAGCAGCCCTCCGGACAGTCAAAACACTGAAGCTTTCTTT
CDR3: CASSPPDSQNTEAFF

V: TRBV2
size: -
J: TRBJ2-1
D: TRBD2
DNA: TGTGCCAGCAGGGGGACTAGCTTGGAGCAGTTCTTC
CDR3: CASRGTSLEQFF

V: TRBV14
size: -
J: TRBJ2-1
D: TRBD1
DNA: TGTGCCAGCAGCCAGCGGGACAGGACCCGATACAATGAGCAGTTCTTC
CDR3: CASSQRDRTRYNEQFF

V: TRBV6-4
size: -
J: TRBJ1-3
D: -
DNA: TGTGCCAGCAGTGCGGGTTTCGTGTTGCTGAGCTCTGGAAACACCATATATTTT
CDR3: CASSAGFVLLSSGNTIYF

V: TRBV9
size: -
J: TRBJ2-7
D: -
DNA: TGTGCCAGCAGCGCCCGGACCAACTACGAGCAGTACTTC
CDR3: CASSARTNYEQYF

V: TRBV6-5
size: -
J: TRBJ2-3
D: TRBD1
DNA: TGTGCCAGCAGACGGGACAGGGGCGCAGATACGCAGTATTTT
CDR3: CASRRDRGADTQYF

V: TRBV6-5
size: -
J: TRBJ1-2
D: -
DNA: TGTGCCAGCAGTTCCGGGGGTCAGATTTATGGCTACACCTTC
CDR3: CASSSGGQIYGYTF

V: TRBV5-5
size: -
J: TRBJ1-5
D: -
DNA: TGTGCCAGCAGCCAACAGGGTAGGAGCAATCAGCCCCAGCATTTT
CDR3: CASSQQGRSNQPQHF

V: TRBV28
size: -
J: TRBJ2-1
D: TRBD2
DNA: TGTGCCAGCAGTTTCCTGGCCCGGGACTACTTCAATGAGCAGTTCTTC
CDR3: CASSFLARDYFNEQFF

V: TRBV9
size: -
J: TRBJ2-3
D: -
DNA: TGTGCCAGCAGCGTAGTTTCGGGAGCGGATACGCAGTATTTT
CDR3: CASSVVSGADTQYF

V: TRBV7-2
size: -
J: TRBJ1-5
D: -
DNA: TGTGCCAGCAGCTTAGTCGGAGTTACCCCCCAGCATTTT
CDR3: CASSLVGVTPQHF

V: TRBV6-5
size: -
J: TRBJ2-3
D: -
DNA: TGTGCCAGCAGGATAGGGCCCAGGGCAGATACGCAGTATTTT
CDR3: CASRIGPRADTQYF

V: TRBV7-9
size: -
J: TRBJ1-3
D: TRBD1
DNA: TGTGCCAGCAGGCCACAGGGGGCGCGGGGAAACACCATATATTTT
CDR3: CASRPQGARGNTIYF

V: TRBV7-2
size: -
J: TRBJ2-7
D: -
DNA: TGTGCCAGCAGCCCTTCGTCGAGTTATAGCTCCTACGAGCAGTACTTC
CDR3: CASSPSSSYSSYEQYF

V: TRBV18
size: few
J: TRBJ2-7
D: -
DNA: TGTGCCAGCTCAAAACAGGACTACGAGCAGTACTTC
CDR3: CASSKQDYEQYF

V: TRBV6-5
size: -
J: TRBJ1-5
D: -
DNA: TGTGCCAGCAGCCGGCGAGGGGAGCCCCAGCATTTT
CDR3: CASSRRGEPQHF

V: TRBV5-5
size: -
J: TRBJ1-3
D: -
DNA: TGTGCCAGCAGCCCTGGCATGGGTGATGGAAACACCATATATTTT
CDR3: CASSPGMGDGNTIYF

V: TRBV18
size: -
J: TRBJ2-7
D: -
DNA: TGTGCCAGCTCACTGCCCGGACCGGGGGAGCAGTACTTC
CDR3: CASSLPGPGEQYF

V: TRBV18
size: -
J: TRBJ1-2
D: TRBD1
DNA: TGTGCCAGCTCTCCAACAACCGACAGGGCGGGCTATGGCTACACCTTC
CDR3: CASSPTTDRAGYGYTF

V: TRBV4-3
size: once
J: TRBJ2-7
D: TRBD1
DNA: TGCGCCAGCAGCCACGGACAGGGGGCCTACGAGCAGTACTTC
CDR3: CASSHGQGAYEQYF

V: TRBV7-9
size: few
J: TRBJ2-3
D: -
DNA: TGTGCCAGCAGCTTAGCAGAGGGGACAGATACGCAGTATTTT
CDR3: CASSLAEGTDTQYF

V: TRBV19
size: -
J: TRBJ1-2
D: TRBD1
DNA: TGTGCCAGTAGTTCCGCCGGGACAGGGAAGTTGGGCGGCTACACCTTC
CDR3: CASSSAGTGKLGGYTF

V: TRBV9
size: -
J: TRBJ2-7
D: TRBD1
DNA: TGTGCCAGCAGCGGAGGACAGGGCGACGAGCAGTACTTC
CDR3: CASSGGQGDEQYF

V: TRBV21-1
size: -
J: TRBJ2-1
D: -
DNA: TGTGCCAGCAGCAAGCCCGGGACTAGCTATGATATAATTCACAATGAGCAGTTCTTC
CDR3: CASSKPGTSYDIIHNEQFF

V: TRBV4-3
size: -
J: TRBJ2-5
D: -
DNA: TGCGCCAGCAGCCGGAACAGGGCCCAAGAGACCCAGTACTTC
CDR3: CASSRNRAQETQYF

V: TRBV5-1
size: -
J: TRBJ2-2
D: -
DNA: TGCGCCAGCGGCCTCGTGTCCGTCGCCGGGGAGCTGTTTTTT
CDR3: CASGLVSVAGELFF

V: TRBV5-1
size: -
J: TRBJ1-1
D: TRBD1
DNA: TGCGCCAGCAGCTCGGGACAGGGGTCCGGCACTGAAGCTTTCTTT
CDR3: CASSSGQGSGTEAFF

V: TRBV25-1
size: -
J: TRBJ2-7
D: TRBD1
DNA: TGTGCCAGCAGTGCGGAGACAGGGACCTACGAGCAGTACTTC
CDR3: CASSAETGTYEQYF

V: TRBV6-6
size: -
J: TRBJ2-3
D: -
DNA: TGTGCCAGCAGACGCCCCGGGACGGGGACAGATACGCAGTATTTT
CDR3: CASRRPGTGTDTQYF

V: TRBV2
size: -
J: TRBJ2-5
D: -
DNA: TGTGCCAGCAGTCCCGGGACCCCGTTAGAGACCCAGTACTTC
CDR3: CASSPGTPLETQYF

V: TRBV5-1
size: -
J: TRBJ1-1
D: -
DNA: TGCGCCAGCAGCTTGGTCGTTTCAGGTCCGAACACTGAAGCTTTCTTT
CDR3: CASSLVVSGPNTEAFF

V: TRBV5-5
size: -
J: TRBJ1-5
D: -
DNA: TGTGCCAGCAGTTACGCGGTCAATCAGCCCCAGCATTTT
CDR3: CASSYAVNQPQHF

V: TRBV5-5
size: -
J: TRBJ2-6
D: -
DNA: TGTGCCAGCAGCTTGGGGGACCACTCTGGGGCCAACGTCCTGACTTTC
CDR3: CASSLGDHSGANVLTF

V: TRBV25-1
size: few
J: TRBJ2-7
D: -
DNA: TGTGCCGGGTCCTACGAGCAGTACTTC
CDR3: CAGSYEQYF

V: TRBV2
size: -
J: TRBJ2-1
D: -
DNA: TGTGCCAGCAGTGAAGCGCTTCTTGCCAAGGATAATGAGCAGTTCTTC
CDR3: CASSEALLAKDNEQFF

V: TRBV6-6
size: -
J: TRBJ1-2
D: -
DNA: TGTGCCAGCAGTCCCGACAGTCTTGGCTACACCTTC
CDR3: CASSPDSLGYTF

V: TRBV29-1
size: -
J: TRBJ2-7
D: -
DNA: TGCAGCGTTGAAGACGGGAGCTACGAGCAGTACTTC
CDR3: CSVEDGSYEQYF

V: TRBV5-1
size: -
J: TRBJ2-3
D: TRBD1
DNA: TGCGCCAGCAGCAAGGGACAGGGGGTCGTAAATACGCAGTATTTT
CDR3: CASSKGQGVVNTQYF

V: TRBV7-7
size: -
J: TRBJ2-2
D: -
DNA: TGTGCCAGCAGCCCTAGTACCGGGGAGCTGTTTTTT
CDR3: CASSPSTGELFF

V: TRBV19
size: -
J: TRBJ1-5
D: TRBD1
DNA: TGTGCCAGTACCCCGACAGGGGTAGTTTTGATACGGGGCAATCAGCCCCAGCATTTT
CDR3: CASTPTGVVLIRGNQPQHF

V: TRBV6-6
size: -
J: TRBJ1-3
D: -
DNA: TGTGCCACCACAGGGAGCAACGGAAACACCATATATTTT
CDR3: CATTGSNGNTIYF

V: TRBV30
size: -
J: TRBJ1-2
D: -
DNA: TGTGCCTGGAGTGGGGTCTATGGCTACACCTTC
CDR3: CAWSGVYGYTF